This TCR beta chain emerged from a study of T cells after yellow fever vaccination. Trimming removed 2 bases from V and 2 bases from J, with 11 bases in between. There are 14 residues in the CDR3. CDR1 is SGHNT and CDR2 is YYREEE in the germline V gene (reference sequence). Findings and limits, study-wide: Peak timing came faster in the weaker secondary response, day 5 versus 15.

This clonotype occurred many times. Its antigen is as yet unknown. TCRdb re-derived calls from the 5' RACE reads in MiXCR, one entry per CDR3 protein. The sample records approximately 90,000 distinct CDR3 sequences, roughly 5.2% being singletons. The chain employs TRBV5-4 and TRBJ2-7; weak D call: TRBD2 (5 bases). The source of this sequence is a man aged 18 to 29 who received the YFV17D yellow fever vaccine. The specimen was CD8+ T cells sorted from PBMCs, collected 10 days after the yellow fever booster vaccination. The CDR3 spells CASSLSTEAYEQYF. The CDR3 bases are TGTGCCAGCAGCTTATCAACGGAGGCCTACGAGCAGTACTTC.